This T cell receptor beta chain derives from a study of OX40 agonist ivuxolimab in advanced cancers. In terms of the full investigation: The costimulatory receptor OX40 (CD134) was targeted by ivuxolimab, a fully human IgG2 agonistic monoclonal antibody. The purpose of peripheral TCRbeta sequencing was to test whether ivuxolimab changed TCR sequence diversity and led to clonal T-cell expansion. The monotherapy dose-escalation portion (N ≈ 52 patients) of the phase I ivuxolimab trial is reported in the paper. Prior anti-PD-1, anti-PD-L1 or anti-CTLA-4 therapy was permitted, and 40% to 50% of dose-escalation patients had received checkpoint inhibitors. Of the approximately 53 patients in dose escalation, some 20 had hepatocellular carcinoma, about 15 had melanoma, 9 had renal cell carcinoma and 9 had head and neck cancer. Intravenous ivuxolimab was administered to patients every 2 weeks at six dose levels: 0.01, 0.1, 0.3, 1.5, 3 and 10 mg/kg. In the dose-escalation cohort, 82.7% of patients were male, and the mean age was 60 years with a range of roughly 23 to 79. Partial responses occurred in three dose-escalation patients: two with cutaneous melanoma and one with hepatocellular carcinoma.

From a lookup of the germline V gene, CDR1 and CDR2 are SQVTM and ANQGSEA. Taken from cysteine to phenylalanine, the CDR3 has 12 residues. Just the 36-base CDR3 DNA is kept, in frame starting at base 1. V sheds 7 bases and J sheds 5 bases, leaving 12 bases between their ends. For sequencing of the TCRbeta CDR3 region, genomic DNA was extracted from the sorted cells. The immunoSEQ Assay was used to sequence the TCRbeta CDR3 regions. TCRdb limited this immuneACCESS table to in-frame rearrangements with V and J called. A share of clones is missing; checked studies link under half to unresolved V genes, and the rest is unexplained. The sample includes 50,000 or so clones, with roughly 91% observed a single time. Roughly 30% of the sample belongs to the ten largest clones. Patients with autoimmune disease history or receiving systemic immunosuppression were excluded from the trial. Peripheral blood for TCR sequencing was collected from all dose cohorts at baseline, on cycle 4 day 1, and on cycle 7 day 1. Samples were obtained from an open-label, multicenter, first-in-human phase I dose-escalation trial of ivuxolimab. Adults with locally advanced or metastatic melanoma, renal cell, hepatocellular, or head and neck squamous cell carcinoma were enrolled in the trial. CD4+ and CD8+ T cells were sorted separately from peripheral blood before TCR sequencing.

Regarding this clone: Its antigen is still unknown. Nothing much larger sits one base from this clone, and base qualities are not available.

Results the study describes overall, beyond this receptor: Clonal expansion of both CD4+ and CD8+ blood T cells was observed from baseline to week 6 at doses 0.1 to 3.0 mg/kg. Antigen specificity was not determined for the clonally expanded peripheral T cells. Low levels of normalized T-cell clonal expansion were also shown by some nonresponding patients. In the 0.1-3.0 mg/kg groups, partial responders were among the patients with the lowest normalized peripheral clonal expansion, particularly in CD8+ T cells. After ivuxolimab, CD8+ T cells had more expanded clones than CD4+ T cells on average.

The clonotype comes from an adult with an advanced solid tumor such as melanoma, head and neck, liver or kidney cancer. The sequence is built from TRBV29-1 and TRBJ2-1; no confident D gene assignment can be made. Sample: CD4+ or CD8+ T cells sorted from blood, taken in a trial of the OX40 agonist ivuxolimab. For the CDR3, the sequence is CSAEANDNEQFF. The nucleotides read TGCAGCGCCGAGGCGAATGACAATGAGCAGTTCTTC.